This TCR beta chain was recovered during a study of shared clonotypes between healthy human individuals. The study's findings and limits: On the whole, naive subsets had larger estimated richness than memory subsets had. Researchers sampled only blood; tissue repertoires likely differ.

Generated by immunoSEQ multiplex PCR, the TCRdb table keeps only in-frame clones and is missing some. The sample lists 450,000 to 700,000 clones; nearly 97% were seen once. The count of this clone is one. The target antigen is unknown. Selected positively for CCR7 and CD45RO-negative, naive CD8 cells excluded terminally differentiated effector memory CD45RA+ cells. The donors, all of them Caucasian adults, lived in Nashville, Tennessee. This CDR3 region has 14 residues. The V segment lost 0 bases and the J segment 10 bases; nucleotides outside the gene matches: 5. CDR1 MGHDK and CDR2 SYGVNS come from the germline V gene.

Sequenced material: naive CD8+ T cells sorted from blood. This clonotype was sampled from a young woman in good health. The chain links TRBV25-1 to TRBJ2-1, with 8 bases lining up with TRBD2. The CDR3 DNA reads as TGTGCCAGCAGTGAATATCCAGCGGGGGACGAGCAGTTCTTC. This codes for CASSEYPAGDEQFF.